The rows below give T cell receptor beta chains drawn from one sample of a study of blood T cells in healthy people across ages. MiXCR was run by TCRdb on the 5' RACE reads, yielding one entry per CDR3 protein. The table includes fewer than 700,000 distinct CDR3 sequences, around half detected once. Input material: blood. The source of these receptors is a man at least 80 years old in good health. Both conserved end residues are part of each CDR3. The order of the fields is J gene, clone size, V gene, D gene, CDR3 protein, CDR3 DNA. The D gene is left open where the match is weak. Not all rows give a size; the values are once, few, many and, for expanded clones, a class.

TRBJ1-2,-,TRBV29-1,TRBD1,CSVEGQGHGYTF,TGCAGCGTTGAGGGACAGGGCCATGGCTACACCTTC
TRBJ2-1,-,TRBV7-3,-,CASSLIGDIYNEQFF,TGTGCCAGCAGCTTAATCGGGGATATCTACAATGAGCAGTTCTTC
TRBJ1-1,-,TRBV5-4,-,CASSLATGSRSREAFF,TGTGCCAGCAGCTTGGCGACAGGTTCCCGCTCCCGTGAAGCTTTCTTT
TRBJ2-4,few,TRBV7-2,-,CASSPPKAKNIQYF,TGTGCCAGCAGCCCTCCTAAGGCCAAAAACATTCAGTACTTC
TRBJ2-3,-,TRBV15,TRBD2,CATSRDPTSGSPDTQYF,TGTGCCACCAGCAGAGATCCGACTAGCGGGAGTCCAGATACGCAGTATTTT
TRBJ2-7,-,TRBV7-9,TRBD1,CATQQGAKNEQYF,TGTGCCACCCAACAGGGGGCGAAGAACGAGCAGTACTTC
TRBJ2-2,few,TRBV4-3,-,CASSQIPDAGTGELFF,TGCGCCAGCAGCCAAATACCGGACGCGGGGACCGGGGAGCTGTTTTTT
TRBJ2-3,once,TRBV6-2/TRBV6-3,-,CASSKGVPPDTQYF,TGTGCCAGCAGTAAGGGGGTTCCTCCAGATACGCAGTATTTT
TRBJ2-7,-,TRBV5-8,-,CASSSRGVDYEQYF,TGTGCCAGCAGCTCCAGGGGGGTCGACTACGAGCAGTACTTC
TRBJ2-7,-,TRBV4-1,-,CASSQGSAATYSYEQYF,TGCGCCAGCAGCCAAGGCTCGGCAGCGACCTACTCCTACGAGCAGTACTTC